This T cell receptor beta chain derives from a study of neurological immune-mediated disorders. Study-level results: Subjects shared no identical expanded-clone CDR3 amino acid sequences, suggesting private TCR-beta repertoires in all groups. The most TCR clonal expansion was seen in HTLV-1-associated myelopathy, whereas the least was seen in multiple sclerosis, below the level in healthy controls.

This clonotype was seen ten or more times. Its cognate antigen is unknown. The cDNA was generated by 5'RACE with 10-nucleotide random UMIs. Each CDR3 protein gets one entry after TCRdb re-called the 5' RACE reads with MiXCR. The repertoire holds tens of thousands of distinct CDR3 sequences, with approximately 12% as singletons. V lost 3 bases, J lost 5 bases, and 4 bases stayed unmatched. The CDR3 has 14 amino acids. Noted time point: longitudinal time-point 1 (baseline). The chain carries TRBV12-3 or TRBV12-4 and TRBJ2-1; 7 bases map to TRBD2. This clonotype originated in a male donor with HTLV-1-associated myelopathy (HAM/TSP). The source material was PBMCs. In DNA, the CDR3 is TGTGCCAGCAGTTTCCGGCTAGCGGACAATGAGCAGTTCTTC. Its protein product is CASSFRLADNEQFF.